A single sample is the source of the 8 T cell receptor beta chains below, sequenced in a study of CD8 T cells in ankylosing spondylitis. TCRdb redid the calling of the 5' RACE reads with MiXCR, one entry per CDR3 protein. The data hold 200,000 or so distinct CDR3 sequences, with 10% to 15% observed a single time. The sample consisted of blood, either unsorted or a sorted T cell fraction (not recorded which). The receptors originated from a female donor with ankylosing spondylitis or in good health (not recorded which).

Comment on this clonotype: The DNA is left out, because the CDR3 cannot be placed on it with certainty; the CDR3 is given as TCRdb lists it. J is TRBJ2-3 and V is TRBV7-5; no DNA check was done on the table's D call, TRBD2. TRBV7-5 is assigned pseudogene status. The CDR3 is 18 amino acids long, termini counted. The CDR3 sequence is CISVGRGRAATRRDTQYF.

This clonotype was observed many times. The rearrangement uses TRBV20-1 and TRBJ1-2; D not resolved. Germline CDR1 reads DFQATT; CDR2 reads SNEGSKA (reference sequence). V was pared by 3 bases and J by 4 bases, with 12 bases between. The CDR3 runs to 13 residues. The CDR3 protein is CSARPMRGYGYTF. The CDR3 DNA reads TGCAGTGCTAGGCCGATGCGGGGCTATGGCTACACCTTC.

There are a few counts of this clonotype. The V call is TRBV7-9, the J call TRBJ1-1; possibly TRBD1 for D (5 bases). Germline V gene data show CDR1 as SEHNR and CDR2 as FQNEAQ (reference sequence). V gave up 0 bases and J gave up 6 bases, with 11 bases separating them. This CDR3 comprises 14 residues. Written as DNA, the CDR3 is TGTGCCAGCAGCTTAGCTCAGGGAATTTCTGAAGCTTTCTTT. Its translation: CASSLAQGISEAFF.

This clonotype was found many times. The chain employs TRBV27 and TRBJ1-2; the match to TRBD1 covers 7 bases. The J segment lost 0 bases and the V segment lost 11 bases, leaving 9 bases of the junction unmatched. The CDR3 consists of 14 residues. Germline CDR1 is MNHEY and CDR2 is SMNVEV (reference sequence). DNA for the CDR3: TGTGCCCAGTTTATGCAGGGGGCTAACTATGGCTACACCTTC. This codes for CAQFMQGANYGYTF.

The rearrangement links TRBV7-8 to TRBJ2-1; the match to TRBD2 covers 7 bases. Losses at the gene ends were 9 bases for V and 4 bases for J; bases not matched to a gene: 15. The germline gives CDR1 SGHVS, CDR2 FQNEAQ. The CDR3 extends over 16 amino acids. As DNA, the CDR3 is TGTGCCAGTTTGCCTCTTTACGGGGAGGGGTACAATGAGCAGTTCTTC. Translation: CASLPLYGEGYNEQFF.

This clonotype was seen at least ten times. This rearrangement joins TRBV6-1 to TRBJ2-1; D is perhaps TRBD1 (5 bases). This CDR3 is built from 11 residues. The germline V gene has CDR1 MNHNS and CDR2 SASEGT. Trimming cost V 8 bases and J 7 bases, with 9 bases left between them. The CDR3 nucleotides read TGTGCCAGCGGAAGGACAAATGAGCAGTTCTTC. This sequence encodes CASGRTNEQFF.

Worth noting for this clonotype: A read error is possible here, since a much larger clone lies one base away. The chain is built from TRBV12-3 or TRBV12-4 and TRBJ1-1; perhaps TRBD1 as D (6 bases). The CDR3 has 16 amino acids. CDR3 loop: CAGSLGGPEIGTEAFF. The DNA for the CDR3 is TGTGCCGGCAGTTTAGGGGGGCCGGAGATTGGCACTGAAGCTTTCTTT.

This clonotype was seen more than once but under ten times. V and J are TRBV6-2 or TRBV6-3 and TRBJ1-1; perhaps TRBD1 as D (5 bases). This CDR3 region has 12 residues. Germline-derived CDR1 and CDR2 are MNHEY and SVGEGT. Trimming stripped 4 bases from V and 10 bases from J, with 13 bases between. The CDR3 protein is CASSWGMTSAFF. In DNA form, the CDR3 reads TGTGCCAGCAGTTGGGGGATGACTTCAGCTTTCTTT.